The 32 T cell receptor beta chains presented below share a single source sample, sequenced in a study of a mutant IDH1 vaccine in newly diagnosed glioma. The sample's time point: baseline, week 1 (first vaccination visit). Treatment specified: pre-vaccination baseline after standard-of-care therapy. Sequenced by immunoSEQ multiplex PCR; TCRdb stores in-frame clones only, minus some. The data show roughly 70,000 clones, with around four fifths seen just once and approximately 4.5% held by the top ten. Sample: peripheral blood mononuclear cells (PBMCs), taken from a glioma patient treated with radiotherapy, temozolomide or both. These receptors were taken from a woman between 18 and 29 years old with glioma. Some clones in this sample may be carry-over from other donors' samples.

V is TRBV5-6 and J is TRBJ2-7; 13 bases are a match to TRBD2. Germline CDR1 SGHDT, CDR2 YYEEEE. V dropped 4 bases and J dropped 7; count of bases not matched to a gene: 11. The CDR3 extends over 16 amino acids. The CDR3 DNA is TGTGCCAGCAGCGGACTAGCGGGGGAGGCCCAGAAGGAGCAGTACTTC. Translating gives CASSGLAGEAQKEQYF.

The rearrangement uses TRBV15 and TRBJ1-2; D remains ambiguous. V gave up 3 bases and J gave up 6 bases, with 14 bases separating them. CDR1 is LNHNV, CDR2 YYDKDF, per germline (reference sequence). This CDR3 region has 14 residues. The CDR3 sequence is CATSRDSPRDGYTF. The CDR3 region has the DNA TGTGCCACCAGCAGGGACTCTCCGAGGGATGGCTACACCTTC.

The chain links TRBV2 to TRBJ2-2; D possibly uses TRBD1 or TRBD2 (5 bases each). The germline V and J ends were trimmed by 8 bases and 6 bases, with 16 bases remaining between them. In germline, CDR1 is SNHLY, CDR2 FYNNEI. This CDR3 contains 14 residues. CDR3 nucleotide sequence: TGTGCCAGCCGCCGGGACCCTGTCCCCGGGGAGCTGTTTTTT. Protein: CASRRDPVPGELFF.

The chain uses TRBV4-2 and TRBJ2-7, with 8 bases that match TRBD2. Trimming at V came to 0 bases and at J to 3 bases, leaving 10 bases not matched to a gene. This CDR3 contains 17 residues. Germline V lookup: CDR1 LGHNA, CDR2 YNFKEQ. CDR3 in amino acids: CASSQDQGAGVLYEQYF. The CDR3 coding sequence is TGTGCCAGCAGCCAAGATCAGGGAGCGGGGGTGCTCTACGAGCAGTACTTC.

The chain combines TRBV18 with TRBJ2-5; 8 bases are shared with TRBD2. CDR3 length: 15 residues. Germline-derived CDR1 and CDR2 are KGHSH and LQKENI. The V segment lost 3 bases and the J segment 5 bases; nucleotides outside the gene matches: 8. This CDR3 reads CASSPYYSGEETQYF. The CDR3, as DNA: TGTGCCAGCTCACCGTACTATAGCGGGGAGGAGACCCAGTACTTC.

The chain is built from TRBV7-6 and TRBJ1-4; a weak D match, TRBD1 (5 bases). The CDR3 consists of 15 residues. Trimming took off 1 base at V and 7 bases at J, with 13 bases between the two ends. Looked up from germline, CDR1 is SGHVS and CDR2 is FNYEAQ. The CDR3 coding sequence is TGTGCCAGCAGCTTAGGCCGGGGGTTTGTTGAAAAACTGTTTTTT. Translated: CASSLGRGFVEKLFF. Full variable domain (remainder filled in from reference TRBV7-6 and TRBJ1-4): GAGVSQSPRYKVTKRGQDVALRCDPISGHVSLYWYRQALGQGPEFLTYFNYEAQQDKSGLPNDRFSAERPEGSISTLTIQRTEQRDSAMYRCASSLGRGFVEKLFFGSGTQLSVL.

V gene TRBV6-1 combines with J gene TRBJ2-1; 8 bases line up with TRBD2. The V gene end was trimmed by 6 bases and the J gene end by 9 bases; junction bases not matched to a gene: 13. In germline, CDR1 is MNHNS, CDR2 SASEGT. The CDR3 covers 15 residues. The CDR3 protein is CASRGGGSGMGEQFF. The CDR3 DNA sequence: TGTGCCAGCAGGGGTGGTGGTAGCGGGATGGGTGAGCAGTTCTTC.

The rearrangement links TRBV19 to TRBJ1-3, with D maybe TRBD1 (5 bases). Deletions cut 10 bases from V and 0 bases from J, with 13 bases between. Germline CDR1 is LNHDA and CDR2 is SQIVND (reference sequence). The CDR3 has 14 amino acids. CDR3 in amino acids: CATRGGASGNTIYF. For the CDR3, the DNA is TGTGCCACCCGGGGAGGGGCCTCTGGAAACACCATATATTTT.

The J gene is TRBJ1-5, the V gene TRBV28; no reliable D call. The CDR3 contains 12 residues. The germline V and J ends were trimmed by 2 bases and 8 bases, with 7 bases remaining between them. From germline, CDR1 is MDHEN and CDR2 SYDVKM. The CDR3 DNA is TGTGCCAGCAGTTTAAACCGCGAGCCCCAGCATTTT. Translation gives CASSLNREPQHF.

This chain links TRBV6-6 with TRBJ2-2; D gene unclear. The germline V gene encodes CDR1 MNHNY and CDR2 SVGAGI (reference sequence). V was cut by 7 bases and J by 6 bases, with 18 bases left in between. The CDR3 loop spans 15 amino acids. The CDR3 reads CASIVRPTSPGELFF. CDR3 DNA sequence: TGTGCCAGCATAGTCCGACCGACCTCACCCGGGGAGCTGTTTTTT.

CDR3 DNA: TGTGCCAGCAGCTTAGAGGGGGGCTACGAGCAGTACTTC. This gives the protein CASSLEGGYEQYF. The genes are TRBV9 and TRBJ2-7; D assignment may be TRBD1 or TRBD2 (6 bases each). Per germline, CDR1 SGDLS and CDR2 YYNGEE. This CDR3 region has 13 residues. V lost 4 bases, J lost 3 bases, and 11 bases lay in between.

CDR3 DNA sequence: TGTGCCAGCAGGCCCCTACAGGGCACTGAAGCTTTCTTT. It yields the protein CASRPLQGTEAFF. J is TRBJ1-1 and V is TRBV6-5; D possibly corresponds to TRBD1 (6 bases). The length of the CDR3 is 13 residues. V lost 6 bases, J lost 4 bases, and 12 bases lay in between. The germline gives CDR1 MNHEY, CDR2 SVGAGI.

V usage is TRBV27 and J usage is TRBJ1-2, with TRBD1 matching 7 bases. V lost 3 bases and J lost 8; bases outside the gene matches: 3. Germline V gene lookup returns CDR1 MNHEY and CDR2 SMNVEV (reference sequence). The length of the CDR3 is 12 residues. DNA for the CDR3: TGTGCCAGCAGTTTGACAGGGAACGGCTACACCTTC. This translates into CASSLTGNGYTF.

CDR3 protein: CATRSARGKLAYNEQFF. CDR3 sequence (DNA): TGTGCCACCCGTAGCGCCCGGGGCAAGTTAGCCTACAATGAGCAGTTCTTC. The chain is built from TRBV11-2 and TRBJ2-1; perhaps D is TRBD1 or TRBD2 (5 bases each). There are 17 residues in the CDR3. V lost 10 bases, J lost 2 bases, and 24 bases lay in between. CDR1 and CDR2 (germline): SGHAT, FQNNGV.

In its sample, this clone was seen a few times. The chain uses TRBV5-1 and TRBJ1-2, with D tentatively TRBD1 (5 bases). CDR3 size: 16 residues. V lost 3 bases and J 1 base, leaving 16 bases between the germline ends. Germline CDR1 reads SGHRS; CDR2 reads YFSETQ. In DNA form, the CDR3 reads TGCGCCAGCAGCTCCTTTGGGGCAGGACTTAACTATGGCTACACCTTC. Its translation is CASSSFGAGLNYGYTF.

This rearrangement joins TRBV13 to TRBJ2-2; maybe TRBD1 (7 bases). Per germline, CDR1 PRHDT and CDR2 FYEKMQ (reference sequence). V dropped 4 bases and J dropped 6 bases, with 21 bases sitting between them. The CDR3 consists of 17 residues. This CDR3 reads CASSSSPDRERAGELFF. The CDR3 nucleotides are TGTGCCAGCAGCTCCTCCCCCGACAGGGAGCGGGCCGGGGAGCTGTTTTTT. Drawing the rest from reference TRBV13 and TRBJ2-2, the complete variable domain is AAGVIQSPRHLIKEKRETATLKCYPIPRHDTVYWYQQGPGQDPQFLISFYEKMQSDKGSIPDRFSAQQFSDYHSELNMSSLELGDSALYFCASSSSPDRERAGELFFGEGSRLTVL.

The J gene is TRBJ2-2, the V gene TRBV4-3, with TRBD1 matching 9 bases. Germline assignment: CDR1 LGHNA and CDR2 YSLEER. With 4 bases clipped from V and 5 bases from J, the junction kept 11 bases outside the gene matches. The CDR3 contains 17 residues. The CDR3 sequence is CASSLLSGTGSTGELFF. CDR3 coding DNA: TGCGCCAGCAGCCTACTATCCGGGACAGGGTCTACCGGGGAGCTGTTTTTT.

V and J are TRBV30 and TRBJ2-3; D gene ambiguous. Germline V lookup: CDR1 GTSNPN, CDR2 SVGIG (reference sequence). Trimming left V 6 bases short and J 2 bases short, with 9 bases between. CDR3 length: 12 residues. In DNA form, the CDR3 reads TGTGCCTGCTTGGGCAACACAGATACGCAGTATTTT. It specifies CACLGNTDTQYF. Full variable domain (missing parts from reference TRBV30 and TRBJ2-3): SQTIHQWPATLVQPVGSPLSLECTVEGTSNPNLYWYRQAAGRGLQLLFYSVGIGQISSEVPQNLSASRPQDRQFILSSKKLLLSDSGFYLCACLGNTDTQYFGPGTRLTVL.

The chain is built from TRBV5-5 and TRBJ1-1; D ambiguous. Germline V gives CDR1 SGHKS, CDR2 YYEKEE (reference sequence). Trimming took off 3 bases at V and 1 base at J, with 10 bases between the two ends. The length of the CDR3 is 14 residues. This chain's CDR3 is CASSSNAGNTEAFF. As DNA, the CDR3 is TGTGCCAGCAGCTCCAACGCAGGGAACACTGAAGCTTTCTTT.

The chain joins TRBV7-3 to TRBJ1-4; 9 positions agree with TRBD1. Germline-derived CDR1 and CDR2 are SGHTA and FQGTGA. The trim removed 2 bases at V and 8 bases at J, leaving 6 bases unmatched. CDR3 length: 15 amino acids. CDR3 DNA sequence: TGTGCCAGCAGCTTATCGGGACAGGGTAACGAAAAACTGTTTTTT. Amino acids: CASSLSGQGNEKLFF.

V usage is TRBV19 and J usage is TRBJ2-1; D not certain. The germline CDR1 and CDR2 sequences are LNHDA and SQIVND (reference sequence). CDR3 size: 12 residues. The ends were cut back, 3 bases at V and 14 bases at J, with 14 bases in the middle. The CDR3 loop reads CASSIPGVRKFF. CDR3 nucleotides: TGTGCCAGTAGTATCCCAGGCGTGAGAAAGTTCTTC.

The chain carries TRBV10-1 and TRBJ2-1; no clear D gene. The germline V gene has CDR1 WNHNN and CDR2 SYGVQD (reference sequence). This CDR3 is 12 amino acids long. The V end was cut by 8 bases, the J end by 2 bases, with 7 bases between. The CDR3 sequence is CASSATYNEQFF. CDR3 nucleotide sequence: TGCGCCAGCTCTGCTACCTACAATGAGCAGTTCTTC.

This chain connects TRBV6-4 to TRBJ1-1; possibly TRBD1 for D (6 bases). Germline CDR1 and CDR2: MRHNA and SNTAGT. V was clipped by 6 bases and J by 5 bases, with 16 bases between them. CDR3 length: 14 residues. The CDR3 loop is CASSSLGGETEAFF. The CDR3, as DNA: TGTGCCAGCAGCTCCTTAGGGGGGGAGACTGAAGCTTTCTTT.

This rearrangement joins TRBV9 to TRBJ2-1, with D uncertain. This CDR3 comprises 10 residues. Germline lookup yields CDR1 SGDLS and CDR2 YYNGEE. Trimming stripped 3 bases from V and 7 bases from J, with 2 bases between. CDR3 nucleotides: TGTGCCAGCAGCGGGAATGAGCAGTTCTTC. Amino acids: CASSGNEQFF.

A note on this clone: At one of its ends the junction is not consistent with the germline gene, which may arise from a read error. The chain carries TRBV7-7 and TRBJ2-7, with 7 bases matching TRBD2. CDR1 is SSHAT and CDR2 is FNYEAQ in the germline V gene (reference sequence). The CDR3 sequence is 15 residues long. CDR3 DNA: TGTGCTAGCAGCGATACTGGACTAGGAAGCTACGAGCAGTACTTC. Its translation: CASSDTGLGSYEQYF.

The chain employs TRBV5-1 and TRBJ1-2; possible D gene TRBD1, 6 bases. Germline lookup yields CDR1 SGHRS and CDR2 YFSETQ. The CDR3 sequence is 16 residues long. With 4 bases removed from V and 2 bases from J, the gap between germline ends came to 18 bases. This CDR3 is CASSPHLLTGNYGYTF. CDR3 nucleotides: TGCGCCAGCAGCCCTCATCTTTTAACAGGGAACTATGGCTACACCTTC.

The chain uses TRBV7-9 and TRBJ1-1; 8 bases align to TRBD1. The V gene's germline CDR1 is SEHNR and CDR2 FQNEAQ (reference sequence). CDR3 size: 16 residues. With V trimmed by 5 bases and J by 1 base, 9 bases remained unmatched. CDR3 DNA: TGTGCCAGCAGCGCGGACAGGGACCTAAAGAACACTGAAGCTTTCTTT. It yields the protein CASSADRDLKNTEAFF.

The gene calls are TRBV7-9 and TRBJ2-1; D is unresolved. The ends were cut back, 2 bases at V and 10 bases at J, with 12 bases in the middle. The V gene's germline CDR1 is SEHNR and CDR2 FQNEAQ (reference sequence). The CDR3 loop spans 13 amino acids. Written as DNA, the CDR3 is TGTGCCAGCAGCTTACCCAGGAGCATCGAGCAGTTCTTC. Encoded protein: CASSLPRSIEQFF.

The rearrangement links TRBV2 to TRBJ1-5; D uncertain. V lost 6 bases and J lost 9, with 15 bases in between. Germline values: CDR1 SNHLY, CDR2 FYNNEI. The CDR3 spans 13 residues. CDR3 sequence: CASSFLGPWPQHF. The CDR3 coding sequence is TGTGCCAGCAGCTTCCTGGGCCCTTGGCCCCAGCATTTT.

V is TRBV7-8 and J is TRBJ1-5; D uncertain. The CDR3 is 13 amino acids. Looked up from germline, CDR1 is SGHVS and CDR2 is FQNEAQ. With 3 bases removed from V and 3 bases from J, the gap between germline ends came to 6 bases. The CDR3 here is CASSFGPNQPQHF. The DNA of the CDR3 is TGTGCCAGCAGCTTTGGACCCAATCAGCCCCAGCATTTT.

The chain carries TRBV5-1 and TRBJ2-7; TRBD1 matches at 9 bases. This CDR3 contains 14 residues. V gave up 0 bases and J gave up 4 bases; unmatched junction bases: 2. From germline, CDR1 is SGHRS and CDR2 YFSETQ. The CDR3 is CASSLGGQGYEQYF. The CDR3 DNA reads TGCGCCAGCAGCTTGGGGGGACAGGGATACGAGCAGTACTTC.

The V and J genes are TRBV19 and TRBJ2-7, with D maybe TRBD1 (6 bases). Germline CDR1 reads LNHDA; CDR2 reads SQIVND (reference sequence). This CDR3 has 14 amino acids. Trimming left V 5 bases short and J 4 bases short, with 15 bases between. The CDR3 DNA reads as TGTGCCAGTAGTGTCACGGGACAAACTTACGAGCAGTACTTC. This sequence encodes CASSVTGQTYEQYF. The full variable domain, completed using reference TRBV19 and TRBJ2-7, is DGGITQSPKYLFRKEGQNVTLSCEQNLNHDAMYWYRQDPGQGLRLIYYSQIVNDFQKGDIAEGYSVSREKKESFPLTVTSAQKNPTAFYLCASSVTGQTYEQYFGPGTRLTVT.